This T cell receptor beta chain came from a study of cytomegalovirus exposure and HLA in healthy donors. Study-wide findings and caveats: In a later analysis, productive TCRs from donors in an Asian-associated ancestry cluster reportedly carried fewer N-insertions than the cohort mean.

As concerns this clone: Its antigen is not known.

Trimming pared 3 bases from V and 7 bases from J, leaving 12 bases between. This CDR3 is built from 13 residues. Germline CDR1 is LGHNT and CDR2 is FRNRAP. The PCR contained 60 Vbeta and 13 Jbeta primers. Here immunoSEQ multiplex PCR was the method, and the copy in TCRdb shows in-frame clones only, minus some. Here the sample spans 130,000 or so clones, about 73% being singletons. The origin of this receptor is a woman aged 40-49 years in good health and CMV-seropositive. The rearrangement links TRBV12-5 to TRBJ2-5; D is perhaps TRBD2 (7 bases). The sample comprised PBMCs. The CDR3: CASGFRGARTQYF. The CDR3, as DNA: TGTGCTAGTGGTTTTCGGGGGGCTCGGACCCAGTACTTC.